The rows below give T cell receptor beta chains drawn from one sample of a study of cytomegalovirus exposure and HLA in healthy donors. Data came from immunoSEQ multiplex PCR; TCRdb stores just in-frame clones and leaves some out. The sample shows about 110,000 clones, 70% to 80% of them seen only once. The sequencing input was PBMCs. The receptors come from a man in his forties or fifties in good health and CMV-seropositive. Both conserved end residues are part of each CDR3. A D gene is named only where the DNA matches it firmly. Size tells how often a clone was seen (once, few, many) or the class of an expanded clone, and some rows leave it out.

few,TRBV13,TRBD1,TRBJ2-5,TGTGCCAGCAGCTTCCAGTGGACAGGCCTCCAAGAGACCCAGTACTTC,CASSFQWTGLQETQYF
once,TRBV7-3,TRBD2,TRBJ2-1,TGTGCCAGCAGCCCTCAGACTGCGGGAGGTAATGAGCAGTTCTTC,CASSPQTAGGNEQFF
-,TRBV29-1,-,TRBJ2-5,TGCAGCGTTGATTTTCAATCCGTAGTTGAAGAGACCCAGTACTTC,CSVDFQSVVEETQYF
-,TRBV10-2,-,TRBJ1-1,TGCGCCAGCAGTCCCCCACAGATGAACACTGAAGCTTTCTTT,CASSPPQMNTEAFF
-,TRBV7-9,TRBD1,TRBJ1-2,TGTGCCAGCAGCTTCTTGACAGGGAGCTATGGCTACACCTTC,CASSFLTGSYGYTF
-,TRBV5-1,-,TRBJ2-7,TGCGCCAGCAGTCGGGAGAGTTACGAGCAGTACTTC,CASSRESYEQYF
-,TRBV6-1,-,TRBJ1-4,TGTGCCAGCAGCGAAGGATACACGTTCAATGAAAAACTGTTTTTT,CASSEGYTFNEKLFF
once,TRBV10-2,-,TRBJ2-4,TGCGCCAGCAGTGAGGTCCCGCGTATAGCCAAAAACATTCAGTACTTC,CASSEVPRIAKNIQYF
-,TRBV7-3,TRBD1,TRBJ2-2,TGTGCCAGCAGCTTAACTCCGGGACAGGGGTTCACCGGGGAGCTGTTTTTT,CASSLTPGQGFTGELFF
few,TRBV6-1,-,TRBJ2-7,TGTGCCAGCAGTGAAGTCCAGGGGCGCTACGAGCAGTACTTC,CASSEVQGRYEQYF
-,TRBV4-1,-,TRBJ1-4,TGCGCCAGCAGCCAAGGTGCGTCAACTAATGAAAAACTGTTTTTT,CASSQGASTNEKLFF
-,TRBV6-1,-,TRBJ1-1,TGTGCCAGCATTTGGGGGCCCACTAGAAACACTGAAGCTTTCTTT,CASIWGPTRNTEAFF
-,TRBV25-1,-,TRBJ1-2,TGTGCCAGCAGAAGCTTAAACTATGGCTACACCTTC,CASRSLNYGYTF
-,TRBV5-5,-,TRBJ2-7,TGTGCCAGCAGCCGGTCAGCTTGGTCATATTCCTCTCAGGCCTACGAGCAGTACTTC,CASSRSAWSYSSQAYEQYF
-,TRBV5-1,-,TRBJ2-7,TGCGCCAGCAGCGGGCAGGGCTACGAGCAGTACTTC,CASSGQGYEQYF
few,TRBV30,-,TRBJ2-7,TGTGCCCGGTCCGACTCCTACGAGCAGTACTTC,CARSDSYEQYF
-,TRBV15,-,TRBJ2-5,TGTGCCACCAGCCCCCCCGGCCAGGGGGAGACCCAGTACTTC,CATSPPGQGETQYF
-,TRBV5-4,TRBD1,TRBJ1-1,TGTGCCAGCAGCCTGGGTCCGGGACAGGGAAACACTGAAGCTTTCTTT,CASSLGPGQGNTEAFF
few,TRBV4-1,TRBD1,TRBJ2-5,TGCGCCAGCAGCCAAGTACCGGCCGGGACAGGTCAACGGGTGATGAGAGAGACCCAGTACTTC,CASSQVPAGTGQRVMRETQYF
-,TRBV27,-,TRBJ1-2,TGTGCCAGCAGAATTAACGGGGAAGCTAACTATGGCTACACCTTC,CASRINGEANYGYTF
-,TRBV25-1,-,TRBJ2-1,TGTGCCAGCAGTGGCGCAGAGCAGTTCTTC,CASSGAEQFF
-,TRBV9,-,TRBJ2-3,TGTGCCAGCAGCTCCCCCCCAACGGCCACTATTATTGATACGCAGTATTTT,CASSSPPTATIIDTQYF
-,TRBV9,TRBD1,TRBJ2-1,TGTGCCAGCAGCGACCGGACAGGGGTGAATGAGCAGTTCTTC,CASSDRTGVNEQFF
once,TRBV6-6,-,TRBJ1-1,TGTGCCAGCAGTTACGGCAGGGTCGCTGAAGCTTTCTTT,CASSYGRVAEAFF
-,TRBV19,TRBD2,TRBJ2-7,TGTGCCAGTAGTATAGCACTAGCGTCAGCCTACGAGCAGTACTTC,CASSIALASAYEQYF
-,TRBV2,-,TRBJ2-1,TGTGCCAGCCTGGGAGCTAGATACTACAATGAGCAGTTCTTC,CASLGARYYNEQFF
few,TRBV2,-,TRBJ2-3,TGTGCCAGCAGTGAATACGGCGGGACGAGCACAGATACGCAGTATTTT,CASSEYGGTSTDTQYF
once,TRBV13,TRBD1,TRBJ1-2,TGTGCCAGCAGCTTGATGCAGGGGGACTATGGCTACACCTTC,CASSLMQGDYGYTF
-,TRBV14,-,TRBJ2-7,TGTGCCAGCAGCCAAGGGAGGCTCGAGCAGTACTTC,CASSQGRLEQYF
-,TRBV6-4,-,TRBJ2-3,TGTGCCAGCAGTGACAGGGGTGGGGATACGCAGTATTTT,CASSDRGGDTQYF
-,TRBV10-3,TRBD2,TRBJ2-5,TGTGCCATCAGTGATTGGGCTAGCGGGAGTGAGACCCAGTACTTC,CAISDWASGSETQYF
-,TRBV5-8,-,TRBJ2-2,TGTGCCAGCAGGCCATTTCAGGGGAACACCGGGGAGCTGTTTTTT,CASRPFQGNTGELFF
-,TRBV9,-,TRBJ2-1,TGTGCCAGCAGCGTAGTGGGGGGAACCTACAATGAGCAGTTCTTC,CASSVVGGTYNEQFF
-,TRBV27,-,TRBJ1-5,TGTGCCAGCAGCTTCTGGGGGGGCACGGGCAATCAGCCCCAGCATTTT,CASSFWGGTGNQPQHF
few,TRBV2,TRBD1,TRBJ2-5,TGTGCCAGCCGGACAGGGGGCGGCGAGACCCAGTACTTC,CASRTGGGETQYF
-,TRBV27,TRBD2,TRBJ2-3,TGTGCCAGCAGTTTGTTTGGGACTAGCGAAACAGATACGCAGTATTTT,CASSLFGTSETDTQYF
-,TRBV7-3,TRBD1,TRBJ2-2,TGTGCCAGCAGCTCCGGACAGGTCAATATCCCCGGGGAGCTGTTTTTT,CASSSGQVNIPGELFF
few,TRBV7-9,TRBD1,TRBJ2-7,TGTGCCAGCGGGGTGACAGGGGGGTTTTTTGGCGAGCAGTACTTC,CASGVTGGFFGEQYF
few,TRBV5-1,TRBD2,TRBJ2-7,TGCGCCAGCAGCGGGGGACTAGCGGGCTGGTACGAGCAGTACTTC,CASSGGLAGWYEQYF
-,TRBV27,TRBD2,TRBJ2-7,TGTGCCAGCAGTTTACGGGGGGTAGTGTGGGCGGGTGATGAGCAGTACTTC,CASSLRGVVWAGDEQYF
-,TRBV7-8,-,TRBJ1-2,TGCGCCAGCAGCTTAGGTTCCTCCTATGGCTACACCTTC,CASSLGSSYGYTF
few,TRBV9,TRBD2,TRBJ2-4,TGTGCCAGCAGCCCCCAAGGTGGAGTAGCGGGGGCTCTAGCCAAAAACATTCAGTACTTC,CASSPQGGVAGALAKNIQYF
few,TRBV10-3,TRBD1,TRBJ1-1,TGTGCCATCCTATTCGTGGACAGGGAAACTGAAGCTTTCTTT,CAILFVDRETEAFF
-,TRBV5-4,-,TRBJ2-1,TGTGCCAGCACCTTTGACAGGAGCTATTACAATGAGCAGTTCTTC,CASTFDRSYYNEQFF
-,TRBV28,TRBD1,TRBJ2-5,TGTGCCAGCAGCACGATCTCGGGACAGGGTCAAGAGACCCAGTACTTC,CASSTISGQGQETQYF
-,TRBV5-6,TRBD1,TRBJ2-1,TGTGCCAGCAGCTTGGCCCAGGGGGCCTACAATGAGCAGTTCTTC,CASSLAQGAYNEQFF